The sample holds one count of the clone carrying this TCR beta chain. The germline CDR1 and CDR2 sequences are SGHTA and FQGNSA. Trimming took off 3 bases at V and 3 bases at J, with 8 bases between the two ends. The CDR3 spans 14 residues. This entry belongs to a study of blood T cell repertoires in COVID-19. Overall study context: The cDNA or gDNA used as material had been derived from T cells, B-cell-depleted T cells, or PBMCs.

Assay: immunoSEQ multiplex PCR; the TCRdb copy retains only in-frame clones and omits some. This repertoire shows tens of thousands of clones, around 78% found once; its top ten account for approximately 12%. The specimen was peripheral blood. The receptor was derived from a human donor in a cohort sampled during active COVID-19. This chain links TRBV7-2 with TRBJ2-2, with D possibly matching TRBD1 (6 bases). This CDR3 is CASSFNRDTGELFF. In nucleotides, the CDR3 is TGTGCCAGCAGCTTTAACAGGGACACCGGGGAGCTGTTTTTT.